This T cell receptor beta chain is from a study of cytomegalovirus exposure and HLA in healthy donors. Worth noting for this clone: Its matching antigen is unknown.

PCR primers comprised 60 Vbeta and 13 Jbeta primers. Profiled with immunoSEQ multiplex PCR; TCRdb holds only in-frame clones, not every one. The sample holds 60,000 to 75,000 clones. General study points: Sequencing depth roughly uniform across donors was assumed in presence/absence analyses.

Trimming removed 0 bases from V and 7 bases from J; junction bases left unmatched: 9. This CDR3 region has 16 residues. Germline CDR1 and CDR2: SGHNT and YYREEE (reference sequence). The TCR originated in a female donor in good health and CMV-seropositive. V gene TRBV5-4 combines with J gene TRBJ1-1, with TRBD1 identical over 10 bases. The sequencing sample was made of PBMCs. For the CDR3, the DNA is TGTGCCAGCAGCTTGGGGGGGACAGGGGCGACGGTTGAAGCTTTCTTT. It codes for CASSLGGTGATVEAFF. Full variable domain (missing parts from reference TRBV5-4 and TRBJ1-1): ETGVTQSPTHLIKTRGQQVTLRCSSQSGHNTVSWYQQALGQGPQFIFQYYREEENGRGNFPPRFSGLQFPNYSSELNVNALELDDSALYLCASSLGGTGATVEAFFGQGTRLTVV.